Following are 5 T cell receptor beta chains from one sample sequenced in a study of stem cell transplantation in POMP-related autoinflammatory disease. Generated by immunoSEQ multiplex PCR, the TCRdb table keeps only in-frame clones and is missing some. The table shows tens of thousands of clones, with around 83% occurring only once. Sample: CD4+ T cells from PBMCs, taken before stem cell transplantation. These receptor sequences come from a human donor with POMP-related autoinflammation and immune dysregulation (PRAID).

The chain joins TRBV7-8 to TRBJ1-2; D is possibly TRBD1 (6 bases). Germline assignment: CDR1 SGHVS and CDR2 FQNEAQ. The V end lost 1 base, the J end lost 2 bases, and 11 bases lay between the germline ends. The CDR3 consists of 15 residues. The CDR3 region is CASSLEHRANYGYTF. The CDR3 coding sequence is TGTGCCAGCAGCTTAGAGCACAGGGCAAACTATGGCTACACCTTC.

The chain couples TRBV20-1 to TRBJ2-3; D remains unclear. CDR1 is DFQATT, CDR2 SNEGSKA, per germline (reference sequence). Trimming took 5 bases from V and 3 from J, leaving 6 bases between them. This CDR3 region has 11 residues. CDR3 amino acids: CSASVTDTQYF. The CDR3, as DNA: TGCAGTGCTTCAGTGACAGATACGCAGTATTTT.

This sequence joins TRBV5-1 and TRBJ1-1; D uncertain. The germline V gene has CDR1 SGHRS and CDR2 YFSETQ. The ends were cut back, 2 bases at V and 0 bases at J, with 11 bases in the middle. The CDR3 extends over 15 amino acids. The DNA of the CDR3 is TGCGCCAGCAGCTTTGCATCGTCCATGAACACTGAAGCTTTCTTT. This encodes CASSFASSMNTEAFF.

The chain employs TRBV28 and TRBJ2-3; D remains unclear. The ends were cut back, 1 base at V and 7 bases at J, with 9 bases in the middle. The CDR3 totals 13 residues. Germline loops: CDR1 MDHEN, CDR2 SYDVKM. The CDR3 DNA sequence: TGTGCCAGCAGTTTATTAGCACCCAATACGCAGTATTTT. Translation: CASSLLAPNTQYF.

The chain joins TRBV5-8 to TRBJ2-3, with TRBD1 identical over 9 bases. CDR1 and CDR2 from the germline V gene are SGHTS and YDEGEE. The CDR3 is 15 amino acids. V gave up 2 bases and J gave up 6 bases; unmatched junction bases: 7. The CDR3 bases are TGTGCCAGCAGCTTAAGGGGACAGGGTTCGGATACGCAGTATTTT. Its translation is CASSLRGQGSDTQYF.